This T cell receptor beta chain comes out of a study of neurological immune-mediated disorders (dated by TCRdb to between 2019 and 2020). For the study in its entirety: Peripheral blood TCR-beta repertoires from patients with HTLV-I-associated myelopathy (HAM/TSP), patients with multiple sclerosis, and healthy controls were compared in the study using UMI-based sequencing. Longitudinal samples, technical triplicates and paired sorted CD4+ and CD8+ T-cell subsets, alongside PBMC samples, were included among the approximately 110 TCR-beta libraries. Longitudinal HAM/TSP and healthy donors were sampled at 3 time-points each (roughly 3-40 month intervals). Of the 70 or so subjects in the cohort, about 14 were HAM/TSP patients, some 35 were multiple sclerosis patients, and 20 were healthy controls. Broad study findings and their caveats: Across subjects, expanded clones never shared an identical CDR3 amino acid sequence, which suggests that the TCR-beta repertoires in every group were private. TCR clonal expansion was greatest in HAM/TSP patients and smallest in MS patients, who ranked below even healthy controls.

Including the terminal cysteine and phenylalanine, the CDR3 comprises 12 residues. The kept DNA is CDR3 alone, 36 bases in frame from the first base. V is pared back by 7 bases and J by 4 bases, with 10 bases lying between the germline termini. The germline V gene supplies CDR1 KGHDR and CDR2 SFDVKD. The time point label for this specimen denotes: longitudinal time-point 2. The healthy controls were volunteers from a blood bank in Maryland, USA. Libraries from unsorted PBMCs were made from 2 million PBMCs kept in RNAlater at -80 degrees C until RNA extraction. Peripheral blood was subjected to Ficoll-Hypaque density gradient centrifugation to isolate PBMCs, which were then cryopreserved in liquid nitrogen. cDNA was synthesized by template-switch 5'RACE using a primer with a 10-nucleotide random unique molecular identifier that tagged each TCR transcript. Over 200 million TCR-beta sequences, covering 15-18 subjects, were produced in each sequencing run. The RNeasy kit was used for extraction of total RNA. TCR-beta VDJ regions were amplified with primers for the TCR constant region and the 5'RACE anchor, using the KAPA Real-time Library Amplification kit. A first PCR added sample indexes and Illumina adaptors, and a second PCR then raised library yield. After purification with Ampure beads, the TCR product of roughly 650 bp was size-selected on a 2% E-gel SizeSelection system. Before pooling, library quality was assessed on a Bioanalyzer, concentration was determined with Qubit, and library quantification was performed with the Kapa Library Quantification kit. An Illumina HiSeq 2500 was used to sequence the libraries paired-end at 2 x 150 bp. To increase sequence diversity, about 25-31% phiX was spiked into each library pool. In the source study's methods: Quality-filtered reads were processed with the UMI-based MiGEC pipeline, which removed over 85% of raw TCR sequences during error correction. IMGT germline references were used for aligning VDJ genes, and each clonotype was defined as a unique CDR3 amino acid sequence together with its V-J genes. Clonal expansion, Shannon diversity and CDR3 relatedness were evaluated with VDJtools (CalcPairwiseDistances, ClusterSamples), while phylogenetic trees were built in CLCbio workbench. Expanded clones were defined as having at least 8 unique UMIs, based on coefficient-of-variation modelling across technical triplicates. TCRdb reran the public reads through fastp at Q25 and MiXCR, keeping productive beta chains. Rows with one shared CDR3 protein collapse into an entry with the most common genes and DNA. The V and J calls were determined by TCRdb, not by the authors. Counted in this sample were roughly 34,000 distinct CDR3 sequences; more than 10% of them appeared once. The top ten hold less than 2.5% of the sample.

This clonotype came up many times. This clone's antigen is unknown. No qualities accompany the bases; no much larger clone lies one base away. The specimen was PBMCs. The chain joins TRBV24-1 to TRBJ2-7; the D gene is possibly TRBD1, with 5 bases matching. This clonotype was obtained from a woman aged 40 to 55 in good health. At the DNA level, the sequence is TGTGCCACCAGACCTACAGGATACGAGCAGTACTTC. This yields the protein CATRPTGYEQYF.